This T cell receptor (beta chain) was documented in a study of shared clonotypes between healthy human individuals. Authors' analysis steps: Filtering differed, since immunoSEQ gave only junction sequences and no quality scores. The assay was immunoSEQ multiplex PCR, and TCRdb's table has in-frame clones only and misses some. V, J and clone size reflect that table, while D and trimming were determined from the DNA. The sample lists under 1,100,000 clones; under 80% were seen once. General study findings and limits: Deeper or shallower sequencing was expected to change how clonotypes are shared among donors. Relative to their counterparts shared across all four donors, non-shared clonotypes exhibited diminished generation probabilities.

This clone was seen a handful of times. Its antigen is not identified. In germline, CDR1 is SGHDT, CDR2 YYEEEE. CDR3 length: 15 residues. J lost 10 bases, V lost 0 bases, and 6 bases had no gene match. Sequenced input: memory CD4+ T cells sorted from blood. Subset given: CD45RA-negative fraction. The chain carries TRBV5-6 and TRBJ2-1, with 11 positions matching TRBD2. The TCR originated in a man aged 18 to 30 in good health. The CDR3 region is CASSLGTSGSGEQFF. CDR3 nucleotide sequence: TGTGCCAGCAGCTTGGGGACTAGCGGGTCGGGCGAGCAGTTCTTC.